Sequencing of this TCR beta chain was carried out in a study of vaccination effects on CD4 cells after COVID-19. Overall study context: Sequencing followed a ViraFEST assay step that expanded antigen-specific CD4+ T cells with viral peptide pools. The researchers cultured 1.5 million to 2.5 million PBMC per well with approximately 10 IU/ml IL-2 and approximately 10 ug/ml peptides. Study-wide findings and caveats: There was marked clonal contraction among infection- and vaccine-induced clones late after vaccination.

Cultured cells yielded isolated CD4+ T cells after 10 days. This person caught SARS-CoV-2 sometime from March to December 2020, and PCR testing confirmed the infection. Clones were read by immunoSEQ multiplex PCR, and TCRdb kept only the in-frame ones, dropping some. In the table there are roughly 68,000 clones, under 85% of which are singletons. CDR3 length: 15 amino acids. CDR1 is SNHLY, CDR2 FYNNEI, per germline. V was cut by 4 bases and J by 2 bases, with 15 bases left in between. With regard to this clone: As yet, its antigen is unknown.

This chain connects TRBV2 to TRBJ2-7; TRBD2 is a possible D gene (6 bases). This specimen consisted of CD4+ T cells from PBMCs cultured without peptide, obtained before COVID-19 vaccination. This TCR was sampled from a human donor who had a prior SARS-CoV-2 infection. The CDR3 is CASSATRGAPYEQYF. CDR3 bases: TGTGCCAGCAGTGCGACTCGCGGGGCCCCCTACGAGCAGTACTTC.